The 17 T cell receptor beta chains given below trace back to one sample, sequenced in a study of graft-versus-host responses after intestinal transplantation (dated by TCRdb to the early 2020s). The sample's time point label is to be understood as: cells obtained before transplantation from donor or recipient. Mixed lymphocyte reactions plated approximately 200,000 CFSE-labeled pre-transplant responders with approximately 200,000 irradiated violet-dye-labeled stimulators and were cultured for about 6 days. Receptor amplification or capture employed the immunoSEQ multiplex PCR assay. The table comes from immuneACCESS by way of TCRdb, which keeps in-frame sequences with V and J called. Part of the clones is missing from these tables; in studies checked, under half for an unresolved V gene and the rest for unknown reasons. The sample table records some 22,000 clones; roughly 43% of these occur just once. The ten largest clonotypes hold over 1.5% of the sample.

The sample here was alloreactive CD8+ T cells from a mixed lymphocyte reaction culture, taken before intestinal transplant. In the paper's terms, the cell subset or site label means: CFSE-low proliferating T cells sorted from approximately six-day pre-transplant mixed lymphocyte reaction (GvH or HvG direction). The receptors originated from a human patient who received an intestinal transplant.

The table lists this clone with a count of one. The V call is TRBV9, the J call TRBJ2-7; D remains ambiguous. The germline V gene encodes CDR1 SGDLS and CDR2 YYNGEE. Trimming removed 0 bases at V and 5 bases at J, with 21 bases between. The CDR3 extends over 17 amino acids. Here the CDR3 DNA reads TGTGCCAGCAGCGTAGGTCCCCCGTGGCAGGTTCTCCACGAGCAGTACTTC. Translating gives CASSVGPPWQVLHEQYF.

The rearrangement uses TRBV6-5 and TRBJ2-7; D is perhaps TRBD1 or TRBD2 (6 bases each). V was trimmed by 0 bases and J by 1 base, leaving 13 bases between them. This CDR3 is built from 16 residues. From germline, CDR1 is MNHEY and CDR2 SVGAGI. This chain's CDR3 is CASSYSRGVLSYEQYF. The DNA of the CDR3 is TGTGCCAGCAGTTACTCGAGGGGGGTCTTGTCCTACGAGCAGTACTTC.

The chain joins TRBV15 to TRBJ2-7; no clear D. This CDR3 is 14 amino acids long. Germline assignment: CDR1 LNHNV and CDR2 YYDKDF (reference sequence). The V end lost 0 bases, the J end lost 2 bases, and 8 bases lay between the germline ends. The CDR3 nucleotides are TGTGCCACCAGCAGAGATAGGTCCGCCTACGAGCAGTACTTC. Amino acids: CATSRDRSAYEQYF.

The V and J genes are TRBV7-6 and TRBJ2-3, with TRBD1 matching 7 bases. CDR1 is SGHVS, CDR2 FNYEAQ, per germline. The CDR3 contains 15 residues. The ends lost 0 bases at V and 2 bases at J; junction bases unmatched: 2. CDR3 nucleotides: TGTGCCAGCAGCTTAGCGGGACAGATCACAGATACGCAGTATTTT. Its protein is CASSLAGQITDTQYF. Complete variable domain (other parts from reference TRBV7-6 and TRBJ2-3): GAGVSQSPRYKVTKRGQDVALRCDPISGHVSLYWYRQALGQGPEFLTYFNYEAQQDKSGLPNDRFSAERPEGSISTLTIQRTEQRDSAMYRCASSLAGQITDTQYFGPGTRLTVL.

V is TRBV28 and J is TRBJ2-3; unclear D gene. CDR3 length: 13 amino acids. Trimming stripped 3 bases from V and 6 bases from J, with 10 bases between. Germline V gene lookup returns CDR1 MDHEN and CDR2 SYDVKM. For the CDR3, the DNA is TGTGCCAGCAGTTTGGTGGTCCTGGATACGCAGTATTTT. Translated: CASSLVVLDTQYF.

The chain has TRBV14 and TRBJ2-1; the D gene is possibly TRBD2 (6 bases). Germline CDR1 reads SGHDN; CDR2 reads FVKESK. V was trimmed by 2 bases and J by 0 bases, leaving 8 bases between them. This CDR3 is built from 15 residues. The chain's CDR3 is CASSQRGSSYNEQFF. Written as DNA, the CDR3 is TGTGCCAGCAGCCAACGGGGGAGCTCCTACAATGAGCAGTTCTTC.

This chain uses TRBV7-8 with TRBJ2-1, with D possibly matching TRBD2 (6 bases). V was clipped by 5 bases and J by 5 bases, with 19 bases between them. The CDR3 spans 16 residues. CDR1 and CDR2 from the germline V gene are SGHVS and FQNEAQ. The CDR3 nucleotides are TGTGCCAGCAGCCCCTGGGGGGTCCGGCCAAACAATGAGCAGTTCTTC. Translating it yields CASSPWGVRPNNEQFF.

This clone was observed a handful of times. The CDR3 DNA reads as TGTGCCAGTAGTATTACCGGGTCTCTTGCAACTAATGAAAAACTGTTTTTT. This codes for CASSITGSLATNEKLFF. This rearrangement joins TRBV19 to TRBJ1-4; no reliable D call. This CDR3 has 17 amino acids. V lost 3 bases, J lost 0 bases, and 14 bases lay in between. CDR1 LNHDA and CDR2 SQIVND come from the germline V gene (reference sequence). Filled out from reference TRBV19 and TRBJ1-4, the complete variable domain reads DGGITQSPKYLFRKEGQNVTLSCEQNLNHDAMYWYRQDPGQGLRLIYYSQIVNDFQKGDIAEGYSVSREKKESFPLTVTSAQKNPTAFYLCASSITGSLATNEKLFFGSGTQLSVL.

Only a few counts were recorded for this clone. The chain couples TRBV6-6 to TRBJ2-7, with 7 positions matching TRBD2. CDR1 MNHNY and CDR2 SVGAGI come from the germline V gene (reference sequence). The CDR3 contains 15 residues. The junction had 15 bases not matched to a gene; V was cut back by 6 bases and J by 7 bases. The CDR3 nucleotides are TGTGCCAGCAGCACTGTGGGGGGGAGGGTAGGGGAGCAGTACTTC. This sequence encodes CASSTVGGRVGEQYF.

The rearrangement links TRBV18 to TRBJ2-5, with 9 bases identical to TRBD1. The V segment lost 4 bases and the J segment 5 bases; nucleotides outside the gene matches: 8. CDR3 length: 15 residues. Germline CDR1 reads KGHSH; CDR2 reads LQKENI. The DNA for the CDR3 is TGTGCCAGCTCACAGGGGGACAGGGCACGGGAGACCCAGTACTTC. Translating it yields CASSQGDRARETQYF.

Judged by abundance, this clone is medium-sized (0.01 to 0.1%). The chain has TRBV18 and TRBJ2-7; maybe TRBD2 (5 bases). This CDR3 spans 14 amino acids. The ends were cut back, 3 bases at V and 4 bases at J, with 13 bases in the middle. Germline values: CDR1 KGHSH, CDR2 LQKENI. CDR3 sequence reads: CASSPVIALYEQYF. Here the CDR3 DNA reads TGTGCCAGCTCACCGGTAATAGCGCTATACGAGCAGTACTTC.

V gene TRBV6-5 combines with J gene TRBJ2-1, with 7 bases aligning to TRBD2. CDR3 length equals 13 residues. Germline V gene data show CDR1 as MNHEY and CDR2 as SVGAGI. Trimming cost V 5 bases and J 12 bases; bases outside gene matches: 10. The CDR3 DNA follows: TGTGCCAGCAGTGTAAATCTGGGGGGGTTGCAGTTCTTC. Its translation: CASSVNLGGLQFF.

The chain has TRBV7-3 and TRBJ2-6; D unresolved. This CDR3 comprises 18 residues. Germline V gives CDR1 SGHTA, CDR2 FQGTGA. The V and J ends lost 0 bases and 0 bases respectively, with 12 bases between them. CDR3 protein: CASSLTIILGSGANVLTF. CDR3 in DNA: TGTGCCAGCAGCTTAACTATAATACTCGGCTCTGGGGCCAACGTCCTGACTTTC.

This clone is medium-sized. The rearrangement uses TRBV6-1 and TRBJ2-1, with D maybe TRBD1 (5 bases). CDR3 length equals 15 residues. Trimming stripped 8 bases from V and 0 bases from J, with 14 bases between. CDR1 is MNHNS and CDR2 is SASEGT in the germline V gene. DNA for the CDR3: TGTGCCAGCCAACAGGTCCAGAGCTCCTACAATGAGCAGTTCTTC. Translation gives CASQQVQSSYNEQFF.

This clone is judged medium-sized. The J gene is TRBJ2-7, the V gene TRBV4-1, with a possible D match to TRBD2 (6 bases). Germline assignment: CDR1 MGHRA and CDR2 YSYEKL. The CDR3 spans 15 residues. V lost 3 bases, J lost 3 bases, and 15 bases lay in between. The CDR3 DNA sequence: TGCGCCAGCAGCCAGGGGCCGCGGGACGGCTACGAGCAGTACTTC. The encoded protein is CASSQGPRDGYEQYF.

The chain has TRBV5-4 and TRBJ1-1, with D unclear. V shed 3 bases and J shed 8 bases, with 14 bases lying between them. Germline V gene lookup returns CDR1 SGHNT and CDR2 YYREEE (reference sequence). The length of the CDR3 is 13 residues. CDR3 in amino acids: CASSSDGPGEAFF. Here the CDR3 DNA reads TGTGCCAGCAGCTCGGACGGTCCGGGCGAAGCTTTCTTT.

This chain uses TRBV7-9 with TRBJ2-1; a weak D match, TRBD2 (6 bases). Germline V gene sequence: CDR1 SEHNR, CDR2 FQNEAQ (reference sequence). The CDR3 has 14 amino acids. Between the trimmed V and J ends, which lost 0 bases and 9 bases, there was a span of 12 bases. CDR3 bases: TGTGCCAGCAGCTTAGCGCTGGAGGGTCTTGAGCAGTTCTTC. Protein sequence: CASSLALEGLEQFF.